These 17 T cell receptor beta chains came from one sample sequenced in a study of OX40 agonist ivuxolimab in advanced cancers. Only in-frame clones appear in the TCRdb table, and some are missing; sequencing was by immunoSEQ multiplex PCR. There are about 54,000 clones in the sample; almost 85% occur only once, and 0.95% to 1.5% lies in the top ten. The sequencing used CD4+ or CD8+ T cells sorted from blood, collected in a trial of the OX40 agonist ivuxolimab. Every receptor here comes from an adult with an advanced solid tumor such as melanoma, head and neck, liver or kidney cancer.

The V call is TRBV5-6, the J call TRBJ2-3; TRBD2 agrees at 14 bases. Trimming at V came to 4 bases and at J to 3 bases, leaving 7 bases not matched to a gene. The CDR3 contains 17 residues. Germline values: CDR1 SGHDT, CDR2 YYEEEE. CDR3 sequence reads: CASSTGLAGVRTDTQYF. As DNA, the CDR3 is TGTGCCAGCAGCACGGGACTAGCGGGAGTGAGGACAGATACGCAGTATTTT.

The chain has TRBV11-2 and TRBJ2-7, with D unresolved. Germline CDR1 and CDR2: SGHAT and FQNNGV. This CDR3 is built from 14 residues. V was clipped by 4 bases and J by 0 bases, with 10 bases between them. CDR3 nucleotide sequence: TGTGCCAGCAGCTGGGGTCCGGTCTCCTACGAGCAGTACTTC. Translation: CASSWGPVSYEQYF.

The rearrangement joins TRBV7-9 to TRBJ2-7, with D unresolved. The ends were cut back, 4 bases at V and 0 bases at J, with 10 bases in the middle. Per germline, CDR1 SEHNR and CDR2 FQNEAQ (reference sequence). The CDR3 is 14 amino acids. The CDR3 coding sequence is TGTGCCAGCAGCTCGACGGAAAGCTCCTACGAGCAGTACTTC. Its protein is CASSSTESSYEQYF. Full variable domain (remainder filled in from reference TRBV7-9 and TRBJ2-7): DTGVSQNPRHKITKRGQNVTFRCDPISEHNRLYWYRQTLGQGPEFLTYFQNEAQLEKSRLLSDRFSAERPKGSFSTLEIQRTEQGDSAMYLCASSSTESSYEQYFGPGTRLTVT.

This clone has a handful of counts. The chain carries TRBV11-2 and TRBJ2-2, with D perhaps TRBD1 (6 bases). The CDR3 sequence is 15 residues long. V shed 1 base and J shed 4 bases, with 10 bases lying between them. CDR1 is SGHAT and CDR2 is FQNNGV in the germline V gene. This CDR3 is CASSLVGQSTGELFF. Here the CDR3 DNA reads TGTGCCAGCAGCTTAGTAGGACAGTCCACCGGGGAGCTGTTTTTT.

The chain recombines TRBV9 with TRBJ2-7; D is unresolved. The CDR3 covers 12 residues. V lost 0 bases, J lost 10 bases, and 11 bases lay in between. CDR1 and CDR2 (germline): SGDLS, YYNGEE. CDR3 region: CASSVELGAQYF. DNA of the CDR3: TGTGCCAGCAGCGTAGAGCTCGGAGCCCAGTACTTC.

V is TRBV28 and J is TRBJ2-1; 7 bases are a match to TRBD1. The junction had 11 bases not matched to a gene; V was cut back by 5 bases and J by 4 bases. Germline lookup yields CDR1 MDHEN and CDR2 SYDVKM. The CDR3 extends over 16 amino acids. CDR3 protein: CASSHYRGIFYNEQFF. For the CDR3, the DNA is TGTGCCAGCAGTCACTACAGGGGCATCTTTTACAATGAGCAGTTCTTC.

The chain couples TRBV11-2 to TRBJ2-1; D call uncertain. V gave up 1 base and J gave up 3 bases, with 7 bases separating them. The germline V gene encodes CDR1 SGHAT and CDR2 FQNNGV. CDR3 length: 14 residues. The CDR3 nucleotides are TGTGCCAGCAGCTTAGTTGTAAACTACAATGAGCAGTTCTTC. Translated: CASSLVVNYNEQFF.

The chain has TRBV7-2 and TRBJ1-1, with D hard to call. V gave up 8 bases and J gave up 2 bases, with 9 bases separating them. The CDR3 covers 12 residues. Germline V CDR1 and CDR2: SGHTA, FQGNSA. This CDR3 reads CASLRGNTEAFF. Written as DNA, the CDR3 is TGTGCCAGCTTAAGAGGTAACACTGAAGCTTTCTTT.

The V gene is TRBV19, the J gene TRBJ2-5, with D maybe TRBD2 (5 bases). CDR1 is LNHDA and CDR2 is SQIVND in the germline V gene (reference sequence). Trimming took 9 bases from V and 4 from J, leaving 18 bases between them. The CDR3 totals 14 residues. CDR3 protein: CASEGGPAGETQYF. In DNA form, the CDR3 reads TGTGCCAGCGAAGGAGGTCCGGCGGGAGAGACCCAGTACTTC.

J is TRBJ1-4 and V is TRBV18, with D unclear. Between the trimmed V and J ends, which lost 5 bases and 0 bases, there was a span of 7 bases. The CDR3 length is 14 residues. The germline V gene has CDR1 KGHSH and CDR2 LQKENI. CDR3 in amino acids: CASSASATNEKLFF. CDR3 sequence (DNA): TGTGCCAGCTCAGCTTCCGCAACTAATGAAAAACTGTTTTTT.

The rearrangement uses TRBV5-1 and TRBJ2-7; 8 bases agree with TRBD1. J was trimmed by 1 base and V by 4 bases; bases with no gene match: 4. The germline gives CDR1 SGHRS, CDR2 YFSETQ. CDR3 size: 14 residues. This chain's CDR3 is CASSLRQGSYEQYF. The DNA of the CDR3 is TGCGCCAGCAGCCTCCGACAGGGGTCCTACGAGCAGTACTTC. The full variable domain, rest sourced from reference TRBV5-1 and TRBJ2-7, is KAGVTQTPRYLIKTRGQQVTLSCSPISGHRSVSWYQQTPGQGLQFLFEYFSETQRNKGNFPGRFSGRQFSNSRSEMNVSTLELGDSALYLCASSLRQGSYEQYFGPGTRLTVT.

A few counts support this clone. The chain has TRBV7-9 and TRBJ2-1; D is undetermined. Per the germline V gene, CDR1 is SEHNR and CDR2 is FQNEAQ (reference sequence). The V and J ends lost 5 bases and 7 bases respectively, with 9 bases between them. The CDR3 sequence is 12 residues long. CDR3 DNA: TGTGCCAGCAGCGGAACCGGGAATGAGCAGTTCTTC. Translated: CASSGTGNEQFF.

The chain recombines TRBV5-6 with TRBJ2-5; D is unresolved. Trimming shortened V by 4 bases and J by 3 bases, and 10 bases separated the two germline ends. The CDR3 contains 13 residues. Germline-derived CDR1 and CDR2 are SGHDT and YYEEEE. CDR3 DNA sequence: TGTGCCAGCAGCATTGGTACAGAAGAGACCCAGTACTTC. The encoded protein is CASSIGTEETQYF.

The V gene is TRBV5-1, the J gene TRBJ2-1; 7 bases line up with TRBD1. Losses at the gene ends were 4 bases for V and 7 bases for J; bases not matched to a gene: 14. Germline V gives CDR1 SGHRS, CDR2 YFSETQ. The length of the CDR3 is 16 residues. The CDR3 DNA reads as TGCGCCAGCAGCGCGGCAGGGGGAATGATACTGAATGAGCAGTTCTTC. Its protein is CASSAAGGMILNEQFF.

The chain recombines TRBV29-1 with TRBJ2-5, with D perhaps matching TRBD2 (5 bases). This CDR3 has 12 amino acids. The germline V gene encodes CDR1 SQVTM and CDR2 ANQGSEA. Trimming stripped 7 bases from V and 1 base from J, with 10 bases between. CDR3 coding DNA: TGCAGCGCCGGGGTCACCCAAGAGACCCAGTACTTC. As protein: CSAGVTQETQYF.

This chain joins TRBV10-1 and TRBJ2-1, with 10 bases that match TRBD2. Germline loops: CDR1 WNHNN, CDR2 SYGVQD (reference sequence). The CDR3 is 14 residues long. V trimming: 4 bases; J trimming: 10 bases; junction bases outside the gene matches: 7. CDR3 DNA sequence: TGCGCCAGCAGTGCAGCGGGAGGGTCGGGGGAGCAGTTCTTC. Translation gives CASSAAGGSGEQFF.

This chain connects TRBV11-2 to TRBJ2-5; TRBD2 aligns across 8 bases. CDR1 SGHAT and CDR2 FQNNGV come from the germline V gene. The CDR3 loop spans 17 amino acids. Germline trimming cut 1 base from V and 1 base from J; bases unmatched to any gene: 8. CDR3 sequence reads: CASSLVITSGFQETQYF. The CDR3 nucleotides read TGTGCCAGCAGCTTAGTTATAACTAGCGGTTTCCAAGAGACCCAGTACTTC. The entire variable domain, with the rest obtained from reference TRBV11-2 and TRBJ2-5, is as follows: EAGVAQSPRYKIIEKRQSVAFWCNPISGHATLYWYQQILGQGPKLLIQFQNNGVVDDSQLPKDRFSAERLKGVDSTLKIQPAKLEDSAVYLCASSLVITSGFQETQYFGPGTRLLVL.